This T cell receptor (beta chain) originates from a study of CD8 T cells in ankylosing spondylitis. Researchers built TCR beta libraries using quantitative 5'-RACE with molecular barcodes. Using its own MiXCR run on the 5' RACE reads, TCRdb lists one record per CDR3 protein. The table lists 200,000 to 300,000 distinct CDR3 sequences, 8.2% of them singletons. The CDR3 loop spans 15 amino acids. In germline, CDR1 is SEHNR, CDR2 FQNEAQ (reference sequence). V was cut by 3 bases and J by 10 bases, with 16 bases left in between. The chain has TRBV7-9 and TRBJ1-6; a weak D match, TRBD1 (5 bases). This TCR was recovered from a female donor with ankylosing spondylitis or in good health (not recorded which). The source material was blood, either unsorted or a sorted T cell fraction (not recorded which). CDR3 in amino acids: CASSFSGAMGSPLHF. The CDR3 DNA reads as TGTGCCAGCAGCTTTTCCGGGGCGATGGGATCACCCCTCCACTTT.